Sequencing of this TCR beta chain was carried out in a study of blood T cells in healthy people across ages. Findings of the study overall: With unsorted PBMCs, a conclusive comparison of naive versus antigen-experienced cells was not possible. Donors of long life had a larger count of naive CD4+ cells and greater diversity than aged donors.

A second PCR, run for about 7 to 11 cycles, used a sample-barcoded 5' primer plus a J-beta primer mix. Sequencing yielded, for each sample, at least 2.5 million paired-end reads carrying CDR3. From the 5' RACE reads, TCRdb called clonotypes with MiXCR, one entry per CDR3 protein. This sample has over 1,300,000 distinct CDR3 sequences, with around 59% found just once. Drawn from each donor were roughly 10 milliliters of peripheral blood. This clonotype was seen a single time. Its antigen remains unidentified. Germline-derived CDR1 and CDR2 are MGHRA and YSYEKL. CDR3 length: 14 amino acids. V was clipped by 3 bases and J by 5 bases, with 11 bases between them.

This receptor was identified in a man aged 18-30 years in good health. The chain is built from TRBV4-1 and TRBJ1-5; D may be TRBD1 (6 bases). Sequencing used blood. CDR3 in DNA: TGCGCCAGCAGCCACCGGGACACCTATCAGCCCCAGCATTTT. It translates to CASSHRDTYQPQHF.